This is a list of T cell receptor beta chains from one sample in a study of blood T cells in healthy people across ages. TCRdb independently ran MiXCR on the 5' RACE reads; one entry per CDR3 protein. The sample shows about 900,000 distinct CDR3 sequences, 40% to 60% of them seen only once. The specimen was blood. The receptors derive from a man in his thirties or forties in good health. Each CDR3 is given with its conserved first and last residue. The D gene is left open where the match is weak. Clone sizes are given selectively: once, few, many, or a class where the clone is expanded.

J: TRBJ1-2; D: TRBD1; size: -; V: TRBV6-5; CDR3: CASSRGQGNGYTF; DNA: TGTGCCAGCAGTAGAGGACAGGGGAACGGCTACACCTTC
J: TRBJ1-6; D: -; size: -; V: TRBV3-1; CDR3: CASSQDLVATWDGLNSPLHF; DNA: TGTGCCAGCAGCCAAGATCTGGTAGCGACGTGGGACGGATTAAATTCACCCCTCCACTTT
J: TRBJ2-6; D: -; size: -; V: TRBV4-3; CDR3: CASTQGAGLLSSGANVLTF; DNA: TGCGCCAGCACACAAGGCGCGGGGTTACTTTCCTCTGGGGCCAACGTCCTGACTTTC
J: TRBJ1-5; D: -; size: -; V: TRBV5-6; CDR3: CASSSGSTSNQPQHF; DNA: TGTGCCAGCAGCTCCGGGAGTACAAGCAATCAGCCCCAGCATTTT
J: TRBJ2-1; D: TRBD2; size: -; V: TRBV30; CDR3: CGAGVYNEQFF; DNA: TGTGGGGCGGGGGTTTACAATGAGCAGTTCTTC
J: TRBJ1-2; D: -; size: -; V: TRBV7-2; CDR3: CASSLYKANYGYTF; DNA: TGTGCCAGCAGCTTATACAAAGCTAACTATGGCTACACCTTC
J: TRBJ1-1; D: TRBD1; size: -; V: TRBV27; CDR3: CASSLDPGQGPGVTEAFF; DNA: TGTGCCAGCAGTCTAGACCCCGGACAGGGTCCGGGAGTAACTGAAGCTTTCTTT
J: TRBJ1-1; D: -; size: many; V: TRBV18; CDR3: CASSASIGGATEAFF; DNA: TGTGCCAGCTCGGCTAGTATCGGCGGAGCCACTGAAGCTTTCTTT
J: TRBJ2-3; D: TRBD1; size: -; V: TRBV20-1; CDR3: CSAAFHRGLGTDTQYF; DNA: TGCAGTGCTGCCTTCCACAGGGGGCTGGGCACAGATACGCAGTATTTT
J: TRBJ2-7; D: -; size: few; V: TRBV29-1; CDR3: CSVVDSTYEQYF; DNA: TGCAGCGTTGTGGACAGCACCTACGAGCAGTACTTC
J: TRBJ1-2; D: TRBD1; size: few; V: TRBV6-2/TRBV6-3; CDR3: CASSYVSGQNYGYTF; DNA: TGTGCCAGCAGTTACGTATCGGGACAGAACTATGGCTACACCTTC
J: TRBJ2-7; D: -; size: -; V: TRBV7-2; CDR3: CASSLTGRGFYEQYF; DNA: TGTGCCAGCAGCTTAACGGGAAGGGGCTTCTACGAGCAGTACTTC
J: TRBJ2-3; D: TRBD2; size: -; V: TRBV10-3; CDR3: CAISDPGGGHGDTQYF; DNA: TGTGCCATCAGTGACCCGGGGGGGGGTCACGGGGATACGCAGTATTTT
J: TRBJ2-7; D: TRBD2; size: -; V: TRBV27; CDR3: CASSSLRTSGLNNEQYF; DNA: TGTGCCAGCAGTTCACTTAGGACTAGCGGGCTTAATAATGAGCAGTACTTC
J: TRBJ1-6; D: -; size: -; V: TRBV20-1; CDR3: CSARDNRQPNSPLHF; DNA: TGCAGTGCTAGAGATAATCGACAGCCTAATTCACCCCTCCACTTT
J: TRBJ1-1; D: -; size: -; V: TRBV5-1; CDR3: CASSLGAMNTEAFF; DNA: TGCGCCAGCAGCTTGGGAGCCATGAACACTGAAGCTTTCTTT
J: TRBJ1-2; D: TRBD1; size: -; V: TRBV4-2; CDR3: CASSQGGGDVAYGYTF; DNA: TGTGCCAGCAGCCAGGGAGGGGGCGATGTCGCCTATGGCTACACCTTC
J: TRBJ2-1; D: -; size: few; V: TRBV4-1; CDR3: CASTPPDRASYNEQFF; DNA: TGCGCCAGCACGCCCCCCGACCGAGCGTCCTACAATGAGCAGTTCTTC
J: TRBJ2-7; D: TRBD2; size: few; V: TRBV4-1; CDR3: CASSRIGTSGDEQYF; DNA: TGCGCCAGCAGTCGGATCGGGACTAGCGGGGACGAGCAGTACTTC
J: TRBJ2-5; D: TRBD2; size: -; V: TRBV20-1; CDR3: CSARVDSGGEETQYF; DNA: TGCAGTGCTAGAGTGGATAGCGGGGGGGAAGAGACCCAGTACTTC